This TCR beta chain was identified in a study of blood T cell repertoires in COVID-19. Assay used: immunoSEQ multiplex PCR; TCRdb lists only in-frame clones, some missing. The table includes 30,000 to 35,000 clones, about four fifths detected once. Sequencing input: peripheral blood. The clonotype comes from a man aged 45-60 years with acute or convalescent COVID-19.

The CDR3: CATSDFGGIEQFF. The CDR3 nucleotides read TGTGCCACCAGTGATTTTGGGGGGATTGAGCAGTTCTTC. This chain joins TRBV24-1 and TRBJ2-1; possibly TRBD2 for D (6 bases). The length of the CDR3 is 13 residues. CDR1 KGHDR and CDR2 SFDVKD come from the germline V gene. V lost 1 base and J 9 bases, leaving 9 bases between the germline ends.